The T cell receptor beta chain described here comes from a study of T cell changes during pregnancy in multiple sclerosis. The assay was immunoSEQ multiplex PCR, and TCRdb's table has in-frame clones only and misses some. This sample has roughly 59,000 clones, with about 93% found just once. This TCR came from a female donor with multiple sclerosis, enrolled in a pregnancy study. Sequencing was performed on CD8+ T cells from peripheral blood mononuclear cells, taken in the second trimester of pregnancy.

CDR3 region: CASSQAGPREAFYNEQFF. The CDR3 DNA is TGCGCCAGCAGCCAAGCCGGACCGCGGGAGGCCTTCTACAATGAGCAGTTCTTC. The V and J genes are TRBV4-1 and TRBJ2-1; 8 bases match TRBD2. Germline values: CDR1 MGHRA, CDR2 YSYEKL. The CDR3 length is 18 residues. With V trimmed by 1 base and J by 3 bases, 11 bases remained unmatched.